This TCR beta chain was sequenced in a study of technical replicates of blood from a few donors. CDR1 is SGHTA and CDR2 is FQGNSA in the germline V gene. The CDR3 is made up of 16 amino acids. Trimming stripped 4 bases from V and 0 bases from J, with 13 bases between. Sequencing was performed with immunoSEQ multiplex PCR; in TCRdb, only in-frame clones are kept and a portion is missing. The table shows over 55,000 clones, with about nine tenths occurring only once. The material sequenced was PBMCs. The chain uses TRBV7-2 and TRBJ1-5; D is perhaps TRBD1 (6 bases). This clonotype originated in a human donor in good health. Some clones in this sample may be carry-over from other donors' samples. The CDR3 loop is CASSWGPYDSNQPQHF. The CDR3 nucleotides are TGTGCCAGCAGCTGGGGGCCCTACGATAGCAATCAGCCCCAGCATTTT.